Described below is a single T cell receptor beta chain sequence and its context. The antigen is unknown. Profiling relied on immunoSEQ multiplex PCR, and the TCRdb table lists in-frame clones only, not all of them. Of 130,000 to 150,000 clones detected, 80% to 95% appear once; the ten largest clones hold 2.5% to 3%. The data are from a study of T cell responses to AZD1222 COVID-19 vaccine. Broader study findings: Only five or six people who got AZD1222 tested seropositive at baseline.

There are 12 residues in the CDR3. Germline CDR1 reads SEHNR; CDR2 reads FQNEAQ (reference sequence). The V end lost 5 bases, the J end lost 7 bases, and 11 bases lay between the germline ends. Here the sequenced sample was peripheral blood, taken on day 0 of MenACWY control vaccination. The V call is TRBV7-9, the J call TRBJ1-2; unclear D gene. The receptor's source is an adult in good health. The CDR3 protein is CASSALEGGYTF. The DNA for the CDR3 is TGTGCCAGCAGCGCCCTAGAGGGTGGCTACACCTTC.